This T cell receptor (beta chain) was identified during a study of shared clonotypes between healthy human individuals. Profiled with immunoSEQ multiplex PCR; TCRdb holds only in-frame clones, not every one. Counted here are approximately 700,000 clones, around 78% occurring once; the ten biggest clones make up around 1.8%. This clone was picked up one time. Between the trimmed V and J ends, which lost 2 bases and 0 bases, there was a span of 6 bases. The CDR3 consists of 14 residues. Germline-derived CDR1 and CDR2 are MDHEN and SYDVKM. This chain joins TRBV28 and TRBJ2-3; D not certain. The sample was memory CD4+ T cells sorted from blood. Subset reported: CD45RA-negative fraction. The clonotype was recovered from a woman aged 25 to 39 in good health. DNA of the CDR3: TGTGCCAGCAGTTTAGTGGTTAGCACAGATACGCAGTATTTT. Translation gives CASSLVVSTDTQYF.